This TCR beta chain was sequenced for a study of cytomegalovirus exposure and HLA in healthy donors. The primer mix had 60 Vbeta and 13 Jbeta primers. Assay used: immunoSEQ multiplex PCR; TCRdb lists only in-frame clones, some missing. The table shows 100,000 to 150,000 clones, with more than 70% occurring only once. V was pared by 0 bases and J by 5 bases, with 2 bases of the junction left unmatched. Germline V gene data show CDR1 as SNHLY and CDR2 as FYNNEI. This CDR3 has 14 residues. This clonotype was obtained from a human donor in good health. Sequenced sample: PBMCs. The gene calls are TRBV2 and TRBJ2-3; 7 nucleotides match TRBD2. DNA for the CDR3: TGTGCCAGCAGTGAAGCCGGGAGGCTAGATACGCAGTATTTT. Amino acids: CASSEAGRLDTQYF.